This note documents a single T cell receptor beta chain sequence. Its specificity is unknown. Germline V gives CDR1 MNHNS, CDR2 SASEGT. V lost 7 bases and J lost 4; bases outside the gene matches: 10. The CDR3 has 16 amino acids. The data belong to a study of shared clonotypes between healthy human individuals. Study-wide background: Samples came from two female and a few male donors aged 18 to 49. Whole-study findings and limits: Sampling included only blood; tissue repertoires likely differ.

The assay used deep level. Profiled with immunoSEQ multiplex PCR; TCRdb holds only in-frame clones, not every one. The profile covers 2 million to 2.5 million clones, with roughly 92% appearing a single time and about 0.41% taken by the ten largest. The CD4+ fraction was divided into a CD45RA+ naive subset and a CD45RA-negative memory subset. The chain recombines TRBV6-1 with TRBJ2-2; 9 bases align to TRBD2. The clonotype was recovered from a man between 18 and 29 years old in good health. Some clones in this sample may be carry-over from other donors' samples. The sample was naive CD4+ T cells from PBMCs. The subset was: CD45RA+ positively selected. The CDR3 here is CASKEAGGLLTGELFF. In DNA form, the CDR3 reads TGTGCCAGCAAGGAAGCGGGAGGCCTCCTCACCGGGGAGCTGTTTTTT.